A selection of T cell receptor beta chains follows, all from one sample in a study of shared clonotypes between healthy human individuals. Profiling relied on immunoSEQ multiplex PCR, and the TCRdb table lists in-frame clones only, not all of them. The sample has more than 450,000 clones, roughly 78% seen once. Sequenced input: PBMCs. The receptor source for this set is a woman aged 40 to 49 in good health. Some clones in this sample may be carry-over from other donors' samples. The CDR3 runs from the conserved cysteine through the conserved F or W. D genes are given only for firm matches. Expanded clones are given a class, and other clones once, few, many or no size at all.

D gene: TRBD2; V gene: TRBV18; J gene: TRBJ2-3; clone size: once; CDR3 protein: CASSLTGTSGLTDTQYF; CDR3 DNA: TGTGCCAGCTCACTCACCGGGACTAGCGGCCTCACAGATACGCAGTATTTT
D gene: TRBD1; V gene: TRBV19; J gene: TRBJ1-4; clone size: NA; CDR3 protein: CASYETGGEKLFF; CDR3 DNA: TGTGCCAGTTACGAAACAGGGGGCGAGAAACTGTTTTTT
D gene: NA; V gene: TRBV19; J gene: TRBJ2-1; clone size: few; CDR3 protein: CASSAQGGTIYNEQFF; CDR3 DNA: TGTGCCAGTAGTGCGCAGGGGGGGACTATTTACAATGAGCAGTTCTTC
D gene: TRBD1; V gene: TRBV18; J gene: TRBJ1-1; clone size: few; CDR3 protein: CASSPGQGFTEAFF; CDR3 DNA: TGTGCCAGCTCACCCGGACAGGGGTTCACTGAAGCTTTCTTT
D gene: NA; V gene: TRBV11-2; J gene: TRBJ2-3; clone size: NA; CDR3 protein: CASSLGVTRGVTDTQYF; CDR3 DNA: TGTGCCAGCAGCTTAGGGGTTACTAGGGGGGTCACAGATACGCAGTATTTT
D gene: NA; V gene: TRBV6-5; J gene: TRBJ2-1; clone size: once; CDR3 protein: CASSYSAGNNEQFF; CDR3 DNA: TGTGCCAGCAGTTACTCCGCGGGGAACAATGAGCAGTTCTTC
D gene: NA; V gene: TRBV9; J gene: TRBJ2-3; clone size: NA; CDR3 protein: CASSPRARGTDTQYF; CDR3 DNA: TGTGCCAGCAGCCCGAGGGCACGAGGCACAGATACGCAGTATTTT
D gene: NA; V gene: TRBV11-2; J gene: TRBJ2-7; clone size: NA; CDR3 protein: CASSLGRSYEQYF; CDR3 DNA: TGTGCCAGCAGCTTAGGTCGGAGTTACGAGCAGTACTTC
D gene: TRBD2; V gene: TRBV6-5; J gene: TRBJ2-3; clone size: NA; CDR3 protein: CASGGGITDTQYF; CDR3 DNA: TGTGCCAGCGGGGGGGGAATCACAGATACGCAGTATTTT
D gene: TRBD1; V gene: TRBV15; J gene: TRBJ2-7; clone size: many; CDR3 protein: CATSRGQGSYEQYF; CDR3 DNA: TGTGCCACCAGCAGAGGACAGGGTAGTTACGAGCAGTACTTC
D gene: TRBD2; V gene: TRBV10-3; J gene: TRBJ2-1; clone size: few; CDR3 protein: CAISQGLAGRNEQFF; CDR3 DNA: TGTGCCATCAGCCAGGGACTAGCGGGAAGAAATGAGCAGTTCTTC
D gene: NA; V gene: TRBV7-9; J gene: TRBJ2-2; clone size: NA; CDR3 protein: CASSRSGNTGELFF; CDR3 DNA: TGTGCCAGCAGCCGAAGCGGGAACACCGGGGAGCTGTTTTTT
D gene: NA; V gene: TRBV5-1; J gene: TRBJ2-6; clone size: NA; CDR3 protein: CASSLTGLAGANVLTF; CDR3 DNA: TGCGCCAGCAGCCTGACAGGTTTGGCTGGGGCCAACGTCCTGACTTTC
D gene: NA; V gene: TRBV28; J gene: TRBJ1-2; clone size: NA; CDR3 protein: CASSPYDYGYTF; CDR3 DNA: TGTGCCAGCAGCCCGTATGATTATGGCTACACCTTC
D gene: NA; V gene: TRBV29-1; J gene: TRBJ2-3; clone size: NA; CDR3 protein: CSVHRDTGTDTQYF; CDR3 DNA: TGCAGCGTTCATAGGGACACGGGGACAGATACGCAGTATTTT
D gene: NA; V gene: TRBV5-8; J gene: TRBJ2-5; clone size: once; CDR3 protein: CASSSYRETQYF; CDR3 DNA: TGTGCCAGCAGCTCCTACCGGGAGACCCAGTACTTC
D gene: NA; V gene: TRBV27; J gene: TRBJ1-2; clone size: NA; CDR3 protein: CASSSPGPINYGYTF; CDR3 DNA: TGTGCCAGCAGTTCCCCGGGACCGATAAACTATGGCTACACCTTC
D gene: NA; V gene: TRBV5-1; J gene: TRBJ2-3; clone size: NA; CDR3 protein: CASSLNSVDTQYF; CDR3 DNA: TGCGCCAGCAGCTTAAATAGCGTAGATACGCAGTATTTT
D gene: NA; V gene: TRBV9; J gene: TRBJ2-1; clone size: few; CDR3 protein: CASSVGWLSSYNEQFF; CDR3 DNA: TGTGCCAGCAGCGTAGGTTGGCTCAGCTCCTACAATGAGCAGTTCTTC
D gene: TRBD1; V gene: TRBV29-1; J gene: TRBJ1-5; clone size: few; CDR3 protein: CSVQIQGARNQPQHF; CDR3 DNA: TGCAGCGTACAAATCCAGGGGGCTCGCAATCAGCCCCAGCATTTT
D gene: NA; V gene: TRBV5-4; J gene: TRBJ1-1; clone size: NA; CDR3 protein: CASSPLGQKNTEAFF; CDR3 DNA: TGTGCCAGCAGCCCATTGGGACAAAAGAACACTGAAGCTTTCTTT
D gene: NA; V gene: TRBV28; J gene: TRBJ1-5; clone size: NA; CDR3 protein: CASSLHPGAAQPQHF; CDR3 DNA: TGTGCCAGCAGTCTCCACCCCGGGGCGGCTCAGCCCCAGCATTTT
D gene: NA; V gene: TRBV5-1; J gene: TRBJ2-2; clone size: NA; CDR3 protein: CASSAPGGTGELFF; CDR3 DNA: TGCGCCAGCAGCGCTCCTGGGGGCACCGGGGAGCTGTTTTTT
D gene: TRBD2; V gene: TRBV7-6; J gene: TRBJ2-4; clone size: many; CDR3 protein: CASSLGGLAGVAKNIQYF; CDR3 DNA: TGTGCCAGCAGCTTAGGGGGACTAGCGGGAGTAGCCAAAAACATTCAGTACTTC
D gene: TRBD1; V gene: TRBV27; J gene: TRBJ1-1; clone size: NA; CDR3 protein: CASSPSGGRGDTEAFF; CDR3 DNA: TGTGCCAGCAGTCCGTCAGGGGGCAGAGGCGACACTGAAGCTTTCTTT
D gene: TRBD2; V gene: TRBV5-4; J gene: TRBJ2-5; clone size: many; CDR3 protein: CASSLDSGNQETQYF; CDR3 DNA: TGTGCCAGCAGCTTGGATAGCGGGAACCAAGAGACCCAGTACTTC
D gene: TRBD2; V gene: TRBV7-6; J gene: TRBJ2-1; clone size: NA; CDR3 protein: CASSRRLAGNEQFF; CDR3 DNA: TGTGCCAGCAGCCGACGACTAGCGGGCAATGAGCAGTTCTTC